These 24 T cell receptor beta chains were sequenced from one sample in a study of cytomegalovirus exposure and HLA in healthy donors. Both 60 Vbeta primers and 13 Jbeta primers went into the PCR. The method was immunoSEQ multiplex PCR; TCRdb's version includes in-frame clones alone and lacks a portion of them. Of about 110,000 clones in the sample, around 87% were seen once. Sequenced: PBMCs. All receptors come from a man aged 35 to 55 in good health and CMV-seronegative.

The V and J genes are TRBV7-9 and TRBJ1-1, with D unclear. This CDR3 is built from 16 residues. CDR1 is SEHNR and CDR2 is FQNEAQ in the germline V gene (reference sequence). V lost 0 bases and J 2 bases, leaving 13 bases between the germline ends. CDR3 bases: TGTGCCAGCAGCTTAGCCCCACAGCCCCTCAACACTGAAGCTTTCTTT. It specifies CASSLAPQPLNTEAFF.

V gene TRBV4-2 combines with J gene TRBJ1-3, with D perhaps matching TRBD1 (5 bases). The CDR3 extends over 16 amino acids. Germline CDR1 is LGHNA and CDR2 is YNFKEQ. Trimming took off 5 bases at V and 0 bases at J, with 14 bases between the two ends. CDR3: CASSGGVGNSGNTIYF. CDR3 nucleotide sequence: TGTGCCAGCAGCGGAGGGGTGGGGAACTCTGGAAACACCATATATTTT.

The rearrangement joins TRBV2 to TRBJ1-1, with D perhaps TRBD1 (6 bases). V lost 8 bases to trimming and J lost 0 bases, with 13 bases between them. There are 14 residues in the CDR3. Germline V gene lookup returns CDR1 SNHLY and CDR2 FYNNEI. In DNA form, the CDR3 reads TGTGCCAGCGCAAACAGGGAGCTGAACACTGAAGCTTTCTTT. This translates into CASANRELNTEAFF. The complete variable domain, with remaining parts taken from reference TRBV2 and TRBJ1-1, reads EPEVTQTPSHQVTQMGQEVILRCVPISNHLYFYWYRQILGQKVEFLVSFYNNEISEKSEIFDDQFSVERPDGSNFTLKIRSTKLEDSAMYFCASANRELNTEAFFGQGTRLTVV.

The genes are TRBV7-8 and TRBJ1-6, with D hard to call. Trimming removed 3 bases from V and 9 bases from J, with 6 bases in between. Germline V gene lookup returns CDR1 SGHVS and CDR2 FQNEAQ. The CDR3 is 12 residues long. The CDR3 spells CASSLGSSPLHF. The CDR3 DNA reads as TGTGCCAGCAGCTTGGGGAGTTCACCCCTCCACTTT.

The chain combines TRBV6-4 with TRBJ1-2, with D perhaps TRBD1 (5 bases). Trimming left V 10 bases short and J 2 bases short, with 11 bases between. The germline V gene has CDR1 MRHNA and CDR2 SNTAGT. The CDR3 spans 12 residues. This CDR3 is CATLTENYGYTF. CDR3 sequence (DNA): TGTGCCACTCTGACAGAGAACTATGGCTACACCTTC.

The chain recombines TRBV30 with TRBJ1-4, with D possibly matching TRBD1 (6 bases). This CDR3 has 16 residues. Germline CDR1 GTSNPN, CDR2 SVGIG (reference sequence). V shed 2 bases and J shed 0 bases, with 13 bases lying between them. In DNA form, the CDR3 reads TGTGCCTGGAGTTTGAGGGACACTGCAACTAATGAAAAACTGTTTTTT. Translation gives CAWSLRDTATNEKLFF.

The chain carries TRBV20-1 and TRBJ2-3; the D is unclear. CDR3 length: 11 amino acids. Per germline, CDR1 DFQATT and CDR2 SNEGSKA (reference sequence). Trimming left V 2 bases short and J 2 bases short, with 2 bases between. CDR3 DNA: TGCAGTGCTAGATACACAGATACGCAGTATTTT. This gives the protein CSARYTDTQYF.

The chain couples TRBV6-5 to TRBJ1-6; 7 bases map to TRBD1. The CDR3 runs 15 residues. With V trimmed by 6 bases and J by 10 bases, 12 bases remained unmatched. Per the germline V gene, CDR1 is MNHEY and CDR2 is SVGAGI. The CDR3 here is CASSRSGTELSPLHF. In DNA, the CDR3 is TGTGCCAGCAGCCGATCCGGGACAGAGCTGTCACCCCTCCACTTT.

The rearrangement joins TRBV28 to TRBJ1-4; D remains ambiguous. Germline assignment: CDR1 MDHEN and CDR2 SYDVKM. The CDR3 loop spans 11 amino acids. This CDR3 reads CTTSTNEKLFF. CDR3 sequence (DNA): TGTACCACTTCAACTAATGAAAAACTGTTTTTT.

Concerning this clone: The germline gene is not matched at one end of the junction; a read error may be the cause. The chain combines TRBV6-6 with TRBJ1-2; 8 bases are a match to TRBD1. The germline CDR1 and CDR2 sequences are MNHNY and SVGAGI (reference sequence). The CDR3 loop spans 14 amino acids. The CDR3 loop reads CATCGDRLNCGYTF. CDR3 nucleotides: TGTGCCACCTGTGGGGACAGGCTTAACTGTGGCTACACCTTC.

This chain uses TRBV27 with TRBJ1-5, with a tentative D call TRBD1 (6 bases). The CDR3 spans 19 residues. From germline, CDR1 is MNHEY and CDR2 SMNVEV (reference sequence). Between the trimmed V and J ends, which lost 0 bases and 0 bases, there was a span of 18 bases. DNA of the CDR3: TGTGCCAGCAGTTTATCTGCCAGGGGATACGAGTTTAGCAATCAGCCCCAGCATTTT. This sequence encodes CASSLSARGYEFSNQPQHF.

V and J are TRBV6-5 and TRBJ1-2, with a weak D call TRBD1 (5 bases). CDR3 length: 12 amino acids. Per germline, CDR1 MNHEY and CDR2 SVGAGI. The V end was cut by 5 bases, the J end by 2 bases, with 6 bases between. This CDR3 reads CASSQGNYGYTF. CDR3 sequence (DNA): TGTGCCAGCAGTCAGGGCAACTATGGCTACACCTTC.

J is TRBJ2-4 and V is TRBV15, with D possibly being TRBD2 (5 bases). V was cut by 0 bases and J by 4 bases, with 7 bases left in between. There are 14 residues in the CDR3. Germline assignment: CDR1 LNHNV and CDR2 YYDKDF (reference sequence). The CDR3 loop is CATSRDQRKNIQYF. The CDR3 nucleotides are TGTGCCACCAGCAGAGATCAGCGGAAAAACATTCAGTACTTC.

The rearrangement links TRBV11-2 to TRBJ2-1; 14 bases map to TRBD2. The junction had 5 bases not matched to a gene; V was cut back by 2 bases and J by 2 bases. Germline V gives CDR1 SGHAT, CDR2 FQNNGV. The CDR3 extends over 18 amino acids. CDR3 region: CASSLLRLAGGPYNEQFF. CDR3 in DNA: TGTGCCAGCAGCTTACTGCGACTAGCGGGGGGGCCCTACAATGAGCAGTTCTTC.

This sequence joins TRBV5-1 and TRBJ2-5; TRBD2 matches at 15 bases. This CDR3 comprises 16 residues. The germline CDR1 and CDR2 sequences are SGHRS and YFSETQ. V shed 4 bases, J shed 1 base, and the junction held 2 bases outside the gene matches. DNA for the CDR3: TGCGCCAGCAGCGGGACTAGCGGGGGGCTCCAAGAGACCCAGTACTTC. Its protein product is CASSGTSGGLQETQYF.

The V call is TRBV4-1, the J call TRBJ2-3, with 16 nucleotides matching TRBD2. CDR3 length: 20 residues. V lost 2 bases to trimming and J lost 3 bases; unmatched junction nucleotides: 11. Germline V lookup: CDR1 MGHRA, CDR2 YSYEKL. In DNA form, the CDR3 reads TGCGCCAGCAGCCAACCGGGACTAGCGGGGGGGCCGGTGAATACAGATACGCAGTATTTT. Protein: CASSQPGLAGGPVNTDTQYF.

This chain joins TRBV2 and TRBJ1-1; no clear D gene. Trimming took off 5 bases at V and 3 bases at J, with 4 bases between the two ends. This CDR3 is built from 11 residues. CDR1 and CDR2 (germline): SNHLY, FYNNEI. CDR3 amino acids: CASSRYTEAFF. CDR3 sequence (DNA): TGTGCCAGCAGTCGGTACACTGAAGCTTTCTTT.

This chain joins TRBV6-6 and TRBJ2-7; TRBD1 is a possible D gene (6 bases). Deletions cut 3 bases from V and 3 bases from J, with 12 bases between. The length of the CDR3 is 14 residues. Germline V gene data show CDR1 as MNHNY and CDR2 as SVGAGI (reference sequence). This CDR3 is CASSYVDSHYEQYF. The DNA of the CDR3 is TGTGCCAGCAGTTATGTGGACAGCCACTACGAGCAGTACTTC.

The V call is TRBV9, the J call TRBJ1-5; D is unresolved. The CDR3 is 15 amino acids. Germline values: CDR1 SGDLS, CDR2 YYNGEE. Trimming took 4 bases from V and 3 from J, leaving 14 bases between them. The CDR3 DNA reads TGTGCCAGCAGCCCCTGGGCAGCCCTCAATCAGCCCCAGCATTTT. It yields the protein CASSPWAALNQPQHF.

The genes are TRBV10-3 and TRBJ2-5; perhaps TRBD1 as D (6 bases). This CDR3 has 11 amino acids. V was cut by 7 bases and J by 3 bases, with 6 bases left in between. CDR1 is ENHRY, CDR2 SYGVKD, per germline. CDR3 DNA sequence: TGTGCCATCAAGGGGGAAGAGACCCAGTACTTC. It encodes CAIKGEETQYF.

The chain links TRBV5-1 to TRBJ2-1; 8 nucleotides agree with TRBD2. The CDR3 has 15 residues. With V trimmed by 1 base and J by 3 bases, 3 bases remained unmatched. Germline V lookup: CDR1 SGHRS, CDR2 YFSETQ. The DNA of the CDR3 is TGCGCCAGCAGCTTGATGCGGGGGGACTACAATGAGCAGTTCTTC. As protein: CASSLMRGDYNEQFF.

In nucleotides, the CDR3 is TGTGCCAGCCGAGGGCTTAATGAAAAACTGTTTTTT. Translation: CASRGLNEKLFF. This chain uses TRBV6-5 with TRBJ1-4; D ambiguous. Looked up from germline, CDR1 is MNHEY and CDR2 is SVGAGI. Trimming left V 8 bases short and J 4 bases short, with 8 bases between. CDR3 length: 12 amino acids.

V and J are TRBV7-8 and TRBJ1-4; 8 bases match TRBD1. Trimming cost V 1 base and J 5 bases; bases outside gene matches: 6. The germline CDR1 and CDR2 sequences are SGHVS and FQNEAQ. The CDR3 length is 16 residues. CDR3 protein: CASSLVLRQGNEKLFF. CDR3 DNA sequence: TGTGCCAGCAGCTTAGTGTTAAGACAGGGGAATGAAAAACTGTTTTTT.

V is TRBV6-1 and J is TRBJ1-2; 9 nucleotides line up with TRBD1. Per the germline V gene, CDR1 is MNHNS and CDR2 is SASEGT. The CDR3 consists of 15 residues. V lost 9 bases, J lost 0 bases, and 8 bases stayed unmatched. CDR3 nucleotide sequence: TGTGCCAGTACCTTAAACAGGGGGCCTAACTATGGCTACACCTTC. Translated: CASTLNRGPNYGYTF.